This TCR beta chain was identified during a study of blood T cells in healthy people across ages. Germline V lookup: CDR1 SGHRS, CDR2 YFSETQ. The V gene lost 2 bases and the J gene lost 5 bases, with 14 bases spanning the gap. CDR3 length: 16 residues. Alongside a J-beta primer mix, a sample-barcoded 5' primer served in a second PCR lasting roughly 7 to 11 cycles. TCRdb reprocessed the 5' RACE reads via MiXCR and lists one record per CDR3 protein. The data hold 1.5 million to 2 million distinct CDR3 sequences, with 40% to 55% observed a single time. The TCR was taken from a woman aged 40 to 50 in good health. The chain recombines TRBV5-1 with TRBJ1-6; D remains unclear. The sequenced sample consisted of blood. The DNA of the CDR3 is TGCGCCAGCAGCTTAAATACAGTGATTAATAATTCACCCCTCCACTTT. Translating gives CASSLNTVINNSPLHF. Based on the CDR3 plus reference TRBV5-1 and TRBJ1-6, the full variable domain is KAGVTQTPRYLIKTRGQQVTLSCSPISGHRSVSWYQQTPGQGLQFLFEYFSETQRNKGNFPGRFSGRQFSNSRSEMNVSTLELGDSALYLCASSLNTVINNSPLHFGNGTRLTVT.